This T cell receptor beta chain was sequenced for a study of CXCR3-negative and CXCR3-positive naive CD8 T cells. 5' RACE that incorporated UMI labels was used to prepare the TRB cDNA libraries. TCRdb reprocessed the 5' RACE reads; each CDR3 protein has one entry and no DNA is given. This sample contains 90,000 to 100,000 distinct CDR3 sequences. In regard to this clonotype: Its antigen is currently unknown.

The CDR3 is made up of 15 amino acids. Germline V gives CDR1 DFQATT, CDR2 SNEGSKA (reference sequence). Study-wide results and caveats: Naive cells with CXCR3 showed TRB CDR3s that were more hydrophobic than those in CXCR3-negative naive cells.

The receptor's source is a human donor in good health. Some clones in this sample may be carry-over from other donors' samples. Specimen: naive CXCR3- CD8+ T cells from blood. The subset was: CD45RO-CCR7+CD27+CD95- naive CD8+ T cells lacking CXCR3 (TNR3-). The rearrangement joins TRBV20-1 to TRBJ2-7. The CDR3 spells CSARFLAGTSYEQYF.